These T cell receptor beta chains were read from a single sample in a study of blood T cells in healthy people across ages. TCRdb fed the 5' RACE reads into MiXCR, producing one record per CDR3 protein. The repertoire holds 1.5 million to 2 million distinct CDR3 sequences, roughly 52% seen once, with 2.1% in the top ten. Material: blood. The receptors derive from a woman between 35 and 50 years old in good health. Both conserved end residues are part of each CDR3. D genes are given only for firm matches. Rows may omit the clone size; those that give it use once, few, many or a size class.

j_gene,abundance,d_gene,v_gene,CDR3nt,CDR3aa
TRBJ1-5,NA,NA,TRBV28,TGTGCCAGCAGGGGGGGAGGCAATAAGCCCCAGCATTTT,CASRGGGNKPQHF
TRBJ1-4,NA,NA,TRBV5-6,TGTGCCAGCAGACGGGACCCGGGGGAAAAACTGTTTTTT,CASRRDPGEKLFF
TRBJ2-6,NA,TRBD2,TRBV12-3/TRBV12-4,TGTGCCAGCAGTCCCTGGGGTCTAGCGGCCTTAGCTGGGGCCAACGTCCTGACTTTC,CASSPWGLAALAGANVLTF
TRBJ2-7,NA,NA,TRBV28,TGTGCCAGCAGTGTCCCGGGACCCACCTACGAGCAGTACTTC,CASSVPGPTYEQYF
TRBJ2-7,NA,NA,TRBV14,TGTGCCAGCAGCCAAGATGAATGGTACAGTCCCTACGAGCAGTACTTC,CASSQDEWYSPYEQYF
TRBJ2-7,few,NA,TRBV27,TGTGCCAGCAGCCCTGGGATTTACTACGAGCAGTACTTC,CASSPGIYYEQYF
TRBJ2-7,NA,TRBD1,TRBV18,TGTGCCAGCTCACCACCGGGGACAGGGTACAATGAGCAGTACTTC,CASSPPGTGYNEQYF
TRBJ2-1,few,TRBD2,TRBV27,TGTGCCAGCAGTGCAGGGGCGGGGGGCCCTATCCGCGAGCAGTTCTTC,CASSAGAGGPIREQFF
TRBJ2-3,NA,TRBD2,TRBV27,TGTGCCAGCAGTGGCGGGACTAGCGGGGGGGTAGATACGCAGTATTTT,CASSGGTSGGVDTQYF
TRBJ2-5,NA,NA,TRBV12-3/TRBV12-4,TGTGCCAGCACCAAAAGCGGGGCGGGGGCATACAATGAGCAGTACTTC,CASTKSGAGAYNEQYF
TRBJ2-3,few,TRBD1,TRBV6-6,TGTGCCAGCAGTTTCGGGACAGTGAAAGATACGCAGTATTTT,CASSFGTVKDTQYF
TRBJ2-5,once,TRBD1,TRBV2,TGTGCCAGCAGTGGTAACAGGGGGCTGCAGGAGACCCAGTACTTC,CASSGNRGLQETQYF
TRBJ2-1,few,TRBD1,TRBV15,TGTGCCACCAGCACCCTCGGGACAGGCCTCACCTTGCAGTTCTTC,CATSTLGTGLTLQFF
TRBJ1-2,NA,NA,TRBV10-3,TGTGCCATCAGTGAGTCTTTGGGGGCCTATGGCTACACCTTC,CAISESLGAYGYTF
TRBJ2-3,few,TRBD2,TRBV4-3,TGCGCCAGCAGCCCGGACCCGGGGGGGAATACGCAGTATTTT,CASSPDPGGNTQYF
TRBJ1-2,NA,NA,TRBV28,TGTGCCACGCTAAGAGCCAACTATGGCTACACCTTC,CATLRANYGYTF
TRBJ2-7,NA,TRBD1,TRBV7-2,TGTGCCAGCAGCTTAGAGGGCAGGGGGCTAGGAGAGCAGTACTTC,CASSLEGRGLGEQYF
TRBJ2-5,NA,NA,TRBV29-1,TGCAGCGTTGAACCCAGGGCCGTATACAATGAGCAGTACTTC,CSVEPRAVYNEQYF
TRBJ2-5,NA,TRBD1,TRBV5-1,TGCGCCAGCAGTTCCGGGACAGGGGGCCGTACGGGTCAAGAGACCCAGTACTTC,CASSSGTGGRTGQETQYF
TRBJ2-1,NA,NA,TRBV2,TGTGCCAGCAGTGAATTGTGGGGGAACTCCTACAATGAGCAGTTCTTC,CASSELWGNSYNEQFF
TRBJ1-5,NA,NA,TRBV7-2,TGTGCCAGCAGCAAAGTACGGGGAGTGAGTTTGGTAGGAGCCCAGCATTTT,CASSKVRGVSLVGAQHF
TRBJ2-6,NA,NA,TRBV27,TGTGCCAGCAGTTCTACCCTTCTGGAGACTGGGGCCAACGTCCTGACTTTC,CASSSTLLETGANVLTF
TRBJ1-2,NA,NA,TRBV6-2/TRBV6-3,TGTGCCAGCAGGGAGGACAGAAAACTTGGCTACACCTTC,CASREDRKLGYTF
TRBJ2-3,few,NA,TRBV20-1,TGCAGGGGGCTAGCTGGAGATACGCAGTATTTT,CRGLAGDTQYF
TRBJ2-3,NA,NA,TRBV4-3,TGCGCCAGCCAGGGCTTCCTTGGGGATACGCAGTATTTT,CASQGFLGDTQYF
TRBJ2-3,NA,NA,TRBV20-1,TGCAGTGCTAGAGACAGGGTGACTACAGATACGCAGTATTTT,CSARDRVTTDTQYF
TRBJ1-2,once,TRBD1,TRBV29-1,TGCAGCGCACACCCAGGGGGCCGTGATAGTCGGAGCACCTTC,CSAHPGGRDSRSTF
TRBJ2-3,few,NA,TRBV6-2/TRBV6-3,TGTGCCAGCAGTTGGAACGGGCCCAGCACAGATACGCAGTATTTT,CASSWNGPSTDTQYF